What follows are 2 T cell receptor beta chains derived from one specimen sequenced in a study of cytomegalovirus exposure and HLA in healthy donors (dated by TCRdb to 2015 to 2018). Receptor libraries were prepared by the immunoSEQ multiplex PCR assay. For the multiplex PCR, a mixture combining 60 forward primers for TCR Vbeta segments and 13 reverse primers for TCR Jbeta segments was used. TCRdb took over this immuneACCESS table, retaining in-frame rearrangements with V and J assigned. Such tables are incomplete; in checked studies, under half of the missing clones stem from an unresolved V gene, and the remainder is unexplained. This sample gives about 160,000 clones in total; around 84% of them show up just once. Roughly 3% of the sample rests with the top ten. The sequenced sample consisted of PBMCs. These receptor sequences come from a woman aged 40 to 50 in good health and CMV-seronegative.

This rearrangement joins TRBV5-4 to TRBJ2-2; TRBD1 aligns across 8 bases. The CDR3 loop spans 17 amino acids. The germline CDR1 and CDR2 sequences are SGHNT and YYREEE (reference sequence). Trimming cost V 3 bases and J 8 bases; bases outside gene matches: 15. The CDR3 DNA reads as TGTGCCAGCAGCTCCCTGCTTGGACAGGGCCCCTCAGGGGAGCTGTTTTTT. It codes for CASSSLLGQGPSGELFF.

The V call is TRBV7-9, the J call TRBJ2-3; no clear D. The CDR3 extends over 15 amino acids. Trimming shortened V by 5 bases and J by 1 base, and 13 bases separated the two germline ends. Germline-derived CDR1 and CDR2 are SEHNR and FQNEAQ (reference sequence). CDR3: CASSRGFTGTDTQYF. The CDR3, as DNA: TGTGCCAGCAGCCGAGGCTTTACTGGCACAGATACGCAGTATTTT. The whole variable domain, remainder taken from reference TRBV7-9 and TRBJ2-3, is DTGVSQNPRHKITKRGQNVTFRCDPISEHNRLYWYRQTLGQGPEFLTYFQNEAQLEKSRLLSDRFSAERPKGSFSTLEIQRTEQGDSAMYLCASSRGFTGTDTQYFGPGTRLTVL.